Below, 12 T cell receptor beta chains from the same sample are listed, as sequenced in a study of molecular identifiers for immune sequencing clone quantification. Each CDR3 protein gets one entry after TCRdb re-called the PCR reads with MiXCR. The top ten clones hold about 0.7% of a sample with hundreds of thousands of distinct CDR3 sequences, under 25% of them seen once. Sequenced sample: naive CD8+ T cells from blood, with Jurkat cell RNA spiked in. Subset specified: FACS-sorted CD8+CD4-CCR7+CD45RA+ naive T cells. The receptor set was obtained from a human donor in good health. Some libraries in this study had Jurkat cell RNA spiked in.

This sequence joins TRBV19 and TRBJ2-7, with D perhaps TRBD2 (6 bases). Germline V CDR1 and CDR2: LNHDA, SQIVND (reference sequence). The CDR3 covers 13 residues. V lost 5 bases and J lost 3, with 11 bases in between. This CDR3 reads CASSWGVNYEQYF. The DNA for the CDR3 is TGTGCCAGTAGTTGGGGGGTTAACTACGAGCAGTACTTC.

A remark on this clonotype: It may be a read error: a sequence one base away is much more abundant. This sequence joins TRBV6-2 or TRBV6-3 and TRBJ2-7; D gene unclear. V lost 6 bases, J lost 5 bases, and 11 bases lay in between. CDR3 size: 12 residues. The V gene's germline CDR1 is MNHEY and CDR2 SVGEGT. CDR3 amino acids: CASSHGSHEQYF. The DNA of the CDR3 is TGTGCCAGCAGCCACGGGTCCCACGAGCAGTACTTC.

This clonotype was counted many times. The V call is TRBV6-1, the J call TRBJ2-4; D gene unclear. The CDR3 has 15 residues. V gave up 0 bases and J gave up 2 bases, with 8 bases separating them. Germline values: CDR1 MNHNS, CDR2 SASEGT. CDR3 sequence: CASSEASVSKNIQYF. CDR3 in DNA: TGTGCCAGCAGTGAAGCTTCGGTCTCCAAAAACATTCAGTACTTC.

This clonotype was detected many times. The CDR3 bases are TGTGCCAGCAGCTTAAGGAGCGGCTCCTACAATGAGCAGTTCTTC. Amino acids: CASSLRSGSYNEQFF. This chain uses TRBV7-2 with TRBJ2-1; tentatively, D is TRBD2 (5 bases). This CDR3 spans 15 amino acids. V was shortened by 2 bases and J by 0 bases, with 8 bases between the two germline ends. Germline CDR1 SGHTA, CDR2 FQGNSA.

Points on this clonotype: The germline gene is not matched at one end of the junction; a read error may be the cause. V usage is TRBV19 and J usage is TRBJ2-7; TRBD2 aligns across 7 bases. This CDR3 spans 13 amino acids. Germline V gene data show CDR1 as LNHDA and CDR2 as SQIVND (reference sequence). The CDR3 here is CVSSPGRVYEQYF. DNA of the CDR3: TGTGTCAGTAGTCCAGGGAGGGTCTACGAGCAGTACTTC.

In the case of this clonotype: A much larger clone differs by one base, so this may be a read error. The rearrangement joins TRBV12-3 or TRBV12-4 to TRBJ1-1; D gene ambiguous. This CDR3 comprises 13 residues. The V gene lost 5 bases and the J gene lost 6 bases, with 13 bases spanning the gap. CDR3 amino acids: CASSQWRFAEAFF. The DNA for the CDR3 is TGTGCCAGCAGTCAATGGAGGTTCGCTGAAGCTTTCTTT.

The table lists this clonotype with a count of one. The CDR3 coding sequence is TGCAGTGCTAGAAGTCTAGCGGACAGCACAGATACGCAGTATTTT. It specifies CSARSLADSTDTQYF. V gene TRBV20-1 combines with J gene TRBJ2-3; 7 positions match TRBD2. Germline-derived CDR1 and CDR2 are DFQATT and SNEGSKA (reference sequence). The CDR3 is 15 amino acids. The V and J ends lost 2 bases and 0 bases, in that order; junction bases with no gene match: 5.

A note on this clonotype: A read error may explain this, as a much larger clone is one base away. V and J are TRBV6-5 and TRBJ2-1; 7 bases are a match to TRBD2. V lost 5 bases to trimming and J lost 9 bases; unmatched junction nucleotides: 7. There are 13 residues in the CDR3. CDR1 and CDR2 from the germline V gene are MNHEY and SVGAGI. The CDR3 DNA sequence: TGTGCCAGCAGTAAAACGGGAGGTACTGAGCAGTTCTTC. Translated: CASSKTGGTEQFF.

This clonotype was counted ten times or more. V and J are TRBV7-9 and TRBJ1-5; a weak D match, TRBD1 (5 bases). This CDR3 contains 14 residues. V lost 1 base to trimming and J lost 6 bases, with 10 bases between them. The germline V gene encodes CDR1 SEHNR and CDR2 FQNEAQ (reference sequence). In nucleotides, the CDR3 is TGTGCCAGCAGCTTAGGGGGCGGTAGTCAGCCCCAGCATTTT. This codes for CASSLGGGSQPQHF. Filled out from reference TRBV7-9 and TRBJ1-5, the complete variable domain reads DTGVSQNPRHKITKRGQNVTFRCDPISEHNRLYWYRQTLGQGPEFLTYFQNEAQLEKSRLLSDRFSAERPKGSFSTLEIQRTEQGDSAMYLCASSLGGGSQPQHFGDGTRLSIL.

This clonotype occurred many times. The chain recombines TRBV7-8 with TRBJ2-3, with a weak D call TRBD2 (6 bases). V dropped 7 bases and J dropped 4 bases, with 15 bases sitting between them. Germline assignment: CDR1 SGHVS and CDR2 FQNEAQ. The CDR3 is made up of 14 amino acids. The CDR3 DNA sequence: TGTGCCAGCACCCGGGTCGGAGGGCCAGATACGCAGTATTTT. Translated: CASTRVGGPDTQYF.

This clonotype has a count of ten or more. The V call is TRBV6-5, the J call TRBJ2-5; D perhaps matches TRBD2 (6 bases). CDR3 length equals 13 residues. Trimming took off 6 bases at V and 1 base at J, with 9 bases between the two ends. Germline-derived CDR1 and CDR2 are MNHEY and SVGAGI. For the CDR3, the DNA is TGTGCCAGCAGGCTAGCGTTCCAAGAGACCCAGTACTTC. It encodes CASRLAFQETQYF.

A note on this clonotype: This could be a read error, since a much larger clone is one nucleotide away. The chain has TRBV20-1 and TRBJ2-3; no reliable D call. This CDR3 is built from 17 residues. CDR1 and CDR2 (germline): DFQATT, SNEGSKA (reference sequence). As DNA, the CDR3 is TGCGGTGCTAGAGAGCCTCTGGGCCAGGTTAGGTCAGATACGCAGTATTTT. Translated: CGAREPLGQVRSDTQYF.